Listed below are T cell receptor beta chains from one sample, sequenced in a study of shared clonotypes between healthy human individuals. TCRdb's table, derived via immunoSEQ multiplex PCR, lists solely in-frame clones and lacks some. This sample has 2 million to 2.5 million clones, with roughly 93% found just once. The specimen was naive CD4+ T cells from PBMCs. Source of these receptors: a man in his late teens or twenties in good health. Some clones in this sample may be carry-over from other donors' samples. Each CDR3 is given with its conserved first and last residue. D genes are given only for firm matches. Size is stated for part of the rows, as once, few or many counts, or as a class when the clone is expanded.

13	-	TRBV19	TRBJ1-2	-	CASSQRGGYGYTF	TGTGCCAGTAGCCAACGGGGGGGTTATGGCTACACCTTC
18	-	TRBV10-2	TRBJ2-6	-	CASSESSGYHSGANVLTF	TGCGCCAGCAGTGAGTCGTCAGGTTACCACTCTGGGGCCAACGTCCTGACTTTC
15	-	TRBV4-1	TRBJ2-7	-	CASSPRSGRGDEQYF	TGCGCCAGCAGCCCCCGTTCAGGGCGTGGAGACGAGCAGTACTTC
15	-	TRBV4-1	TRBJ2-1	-	CASSQGRTEYNEQFF	TGCGCCAGCAGCCAAGGAAGGACTGAGTACAATGAGCAGTTCTTC
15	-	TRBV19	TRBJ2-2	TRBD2	CASRMGLADTGELFF	TGTGCCAGTAGAATGGGACTAGCGGACACCGGGGAGCTGTTTTTT
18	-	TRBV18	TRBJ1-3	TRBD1	CASSRKGAGEDSGNTIYF	TGTGCCAGCTCACGAAAGGGGGCAGGGGAAGACTCTGGAAACACCATATATTTT
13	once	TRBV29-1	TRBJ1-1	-	CSGEKRGNTEAFF	TGCAGCGGGGAAAAACGGGGGAACACTGAAGCTTTCTTT
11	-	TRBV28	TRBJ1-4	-	CASSFQYLWVF	TGTGCCAGCAGTTTCCAGTATCTATGGGTTTTT
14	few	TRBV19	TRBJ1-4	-	CASRDVVNEEKLFF	TGTGCCAGCAGGGACGTAGTGAATGAGGAAAAACTGTTTTTT
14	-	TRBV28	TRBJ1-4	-	CAPQGPPGDEKLFF	TGTGCCCCCCAGGGGCCGCCAGGGGACGAAAAACTGTTTTTT
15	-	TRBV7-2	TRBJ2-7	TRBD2	CASSLLAGGSYEQYF	TGTGCCAGCAGCTTACTAGCGGGAGGCTCCTACGAGCAGTACTTC
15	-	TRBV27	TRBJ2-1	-	CASSFHPLRDNEQFF	TGTGCCAGCAGTTTCCATCCTCTCCGGGACAATGAGCAGTTCTTC
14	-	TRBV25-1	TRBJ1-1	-	CASSEAGDWTEAFF	TGTGCCAGCAGTGAAGCAGGGGACTGGACTGAAGCTTTCTTT
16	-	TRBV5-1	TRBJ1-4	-	CASSLDVGGNNEKLFF	TGCGCCAGCAGCTTGGATGTCGGAGGCAATAATGAAAAACTGTTTTTT
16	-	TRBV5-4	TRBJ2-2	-	CASSLSAGSNTGELFF	TGTGCCAGCAGCTTGTCGGCGGGTTCGAACACCGGGGAGCTGTTTTTT
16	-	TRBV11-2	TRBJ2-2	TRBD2	CASSYRTSGDTGELFF	TGTGCCAGCAGCTATCGGACTAGCGGAGACACCGGGGAGCTGTTTTTT
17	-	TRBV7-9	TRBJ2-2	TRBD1	CASSLFGQGANTGELFF	TGTGCCAGCAGCTTATTTGGACAGGGGGCGAACACCGGGGAGCTGTTTTTT
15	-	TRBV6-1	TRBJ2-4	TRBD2	CASSDLASGKNIQYF	TGTGCCAGCAGTGATTTGGCTAGCGGTAAAAACATTCAGTACTTC
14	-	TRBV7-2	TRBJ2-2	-	CASSPRTGTGELFF	TGTGCCAGCAGCCCCCGGACCGGAACCGGGGAGCTGTTTTTT
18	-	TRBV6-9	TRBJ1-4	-	CASSPYRSGPATNEKLFF	TGTGCCAGCAGCCCGTACAGGTCGGGGCCTGCAACTAATGAAAAACTGTTTTTT
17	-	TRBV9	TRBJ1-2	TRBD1	CASSVAMGTATNYGYTF	TGTGCCAGCAGCGTAGCAATGGGGACAGCTACTAACTATGGCTACACCTTC
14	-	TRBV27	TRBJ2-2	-	CASSTAPNTGELFF	TGTGCCAGCAGTACTGCGCCGAACACCGGGGAGCTGTTTTTT
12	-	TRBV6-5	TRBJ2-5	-	CASSYSKGEQYF	TGTGCCAGCAGTTACTCGAAGGGGGAGCAGTACTTC
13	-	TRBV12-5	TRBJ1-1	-	CASGLEAFTEAFF	TGTGCTAGTGGTTTGGAGGCTTTCACTGAAGCTTTCTTT
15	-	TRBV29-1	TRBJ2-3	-	CSVGPPGISTDTQYF	TGCAGCGTTGGGCCCCCGGGGATAAGCACAGATACGCAGTATTTT
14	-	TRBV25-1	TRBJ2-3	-	CASADYTLTDTQYF	TGTGCCAGTGCTGACTACACCCTCACAGATACGCAGTATTTT
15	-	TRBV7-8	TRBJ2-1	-	CASSLARVSYNEQFF	TGTGCCAGCAGCTTAGCGCGGGTTTCCTACAATGAGCAGTTCTTC
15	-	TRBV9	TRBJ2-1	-	CASRRSTGQNNEQFF	TGTGCCAGCAGACGTAGCACAGGCCAGAACAATGAGCAGTTCTTC
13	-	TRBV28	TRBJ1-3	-	CASSFGRGNTIYF	TGTGCCAGCAGTTTTGGCAGGGGAAACACCATATATTTT
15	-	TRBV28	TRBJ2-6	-	CASSLYRAGANVLTF	TGTGCCAGCAGTTTATACAGAGCTGGGGCCAACGTCCTGACTTTC
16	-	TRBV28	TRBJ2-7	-	CASSLLAGMSSYEQYF	TGTGCCAGCAGTTTATTAGCAGGGATGAGCTCCTACGAGCAGTACTTC
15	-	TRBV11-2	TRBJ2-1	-	CASRYPGTNYNEQFF	TGTGCCAGCAGGTATCCCGGGACGAACTACAATGAGCAGTTCTTC
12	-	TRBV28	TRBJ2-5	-	CASSYYQETQYF	TGTGCCAGCAGTTATTATCAAGAGACCCAGTACTTC
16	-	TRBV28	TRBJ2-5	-	CASSPLPSQGLVVQYF	TGTGCCAGCAGTCCATTACCGTCACAGGGATTAGTTGTGCAGTACTTC
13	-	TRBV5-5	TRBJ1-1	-	CASSPRAGGEAFF	TGTGCCAGCAGCCCGCGGGCGGGAGGGGAAGCTTTCTTT
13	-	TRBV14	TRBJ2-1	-	CASSQEVRGEQFF	TGTGCCAGCAGCCAAGAAGTTAGGGGGGAGCAGTTCTTC
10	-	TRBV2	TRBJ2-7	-	CASSSREQYF	TGTGCCAGCAGTTCCAGGGAGCAGTACTTC
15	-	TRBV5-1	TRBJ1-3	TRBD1	CASSEPQGAGNTIYF	TGCGCCAGCAGCGAACCACAGGGGGCTGGAAACACCATATATTTT
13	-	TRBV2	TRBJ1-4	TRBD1	CATTTGTNEKLFF	TGTGCCACCACGACAGGGACTAATGAAAAACTGTTTTTT
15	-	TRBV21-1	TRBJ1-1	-	CASSPKGKGASEAFF	TGTGCCAGCAGCCCAAAGGGGAAGGGGGCAAGCGAAGCTTTCTTT
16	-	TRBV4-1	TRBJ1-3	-	CASSQVGGYSGNTIYF	TGCGCCAGCAGCCAAGTCGGGGGTTACTCTGGAAACACCATATATTTT
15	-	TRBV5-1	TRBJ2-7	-	CASSLGGSYSYEQYF	TGCGCCAGCAGCTTGGGGGGGTCTTACTCCTACGAGCAGTACTTC
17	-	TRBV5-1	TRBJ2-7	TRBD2	CASSLAPGLAGLYEQYF	TGCGCCAGCAGCTTGGCCCCGGGACTAGCGGGACTCTACGAGCAGTACTTC
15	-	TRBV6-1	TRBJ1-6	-	CASSEGGLDNSPLHF	TGTGCCAGCAGTGAAGGGGGCTTGGATAATTCACCCCTCCACTTT
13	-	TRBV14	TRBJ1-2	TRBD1	CASSRGQKYGYTF	TGTGCCAGCAGCCGGGGACAGAAATATGGCTACACCTTC
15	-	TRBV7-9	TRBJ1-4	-	CASSSKQGDNEKLFF	TGTGCCAGCAGCTCCAAACAGGGAGATAATGAAAAACTGTTTTTT
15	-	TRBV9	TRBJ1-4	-	CASSVGSWTNEKLFF	TGTGCCAGCAGCGTGGGGAGTTGGACTAATGAAAAACTGTTTTTT
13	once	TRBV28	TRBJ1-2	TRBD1	CATTYGTGYGYTF	TGTGCCACCACATATGGGACAGGGTATGGCTACACCTTC
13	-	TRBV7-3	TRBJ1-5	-	CASSLNRDQPQHF	TGTGCCAGCAGCCTCAACAGGGACCAGCCCCAGCATTTT
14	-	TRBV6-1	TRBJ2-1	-	CASSLLGGYNEQFF	TGTGCCAGCAGCCTCTTAGGCGGCTACAATGAGCAGTTCTTC
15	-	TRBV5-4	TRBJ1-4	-	CASSSKGATNEKLFF	TGTGCCAGCAGCTCAAAGGGGGCAACTAATGAAAAACTGTTTTTT
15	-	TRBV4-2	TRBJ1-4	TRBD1	CASSRGTGEGEKLFF	TGTGCCAGCAGCCGAGGGACAGGGGAAGGTGAAAAACTGTTTTTT
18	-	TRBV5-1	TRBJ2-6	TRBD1	CASSLVGQPSSGANVLTF	TGCGCCAGCAGCTTGGTGGGACAGCCAAGCTCTGGGGCCAACGTCCTGACTTTC
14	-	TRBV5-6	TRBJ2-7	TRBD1	CASKPMGTAYEQYF	TGTGCCAGCAAACCTATGGGGACAGCCTACGAGCAGTACTTC
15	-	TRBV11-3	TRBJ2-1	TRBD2	CASSLAGGLYNEQFF	TGTGCCAGCAGCTTAGCGGGAGGGCTCTACAATGAGCAGTTCTTC
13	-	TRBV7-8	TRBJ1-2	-	CASSLATAYGYTF	TGTGCCAGCAGCTTAGCGACAGCCTATGGCTACACCTTC
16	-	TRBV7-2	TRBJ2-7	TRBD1	CASSLAGTGERNEQYF	TGTGCCAGCAGCTTAGCGGGGACAGGGGAAAGAAACGAGCAGTACTTC
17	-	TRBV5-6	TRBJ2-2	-	CATHRNTGYANTGELFF	TGTGCCACACACCGTAATACAGGGTACGCGAACACCGGGGAGCTGTTTTTT